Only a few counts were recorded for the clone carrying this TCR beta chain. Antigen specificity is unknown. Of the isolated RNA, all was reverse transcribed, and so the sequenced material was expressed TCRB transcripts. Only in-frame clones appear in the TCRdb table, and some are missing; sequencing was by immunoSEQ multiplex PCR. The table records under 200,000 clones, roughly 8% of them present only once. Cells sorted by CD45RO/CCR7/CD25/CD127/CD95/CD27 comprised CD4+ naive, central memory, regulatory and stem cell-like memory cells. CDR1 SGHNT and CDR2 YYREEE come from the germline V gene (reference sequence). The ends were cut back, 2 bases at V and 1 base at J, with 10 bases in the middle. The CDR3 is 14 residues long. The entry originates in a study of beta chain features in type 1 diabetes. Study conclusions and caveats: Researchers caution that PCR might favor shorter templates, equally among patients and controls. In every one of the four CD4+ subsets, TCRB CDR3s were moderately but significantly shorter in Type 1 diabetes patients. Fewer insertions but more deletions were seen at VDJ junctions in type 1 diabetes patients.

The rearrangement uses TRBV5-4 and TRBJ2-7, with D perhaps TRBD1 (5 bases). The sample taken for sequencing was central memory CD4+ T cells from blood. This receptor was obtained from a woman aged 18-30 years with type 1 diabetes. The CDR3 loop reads CASSLTDSSYEQYF. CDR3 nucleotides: TGTGCCAGCAGCTTAACAGACAGTTCCTACGAGCAGTACTTC.